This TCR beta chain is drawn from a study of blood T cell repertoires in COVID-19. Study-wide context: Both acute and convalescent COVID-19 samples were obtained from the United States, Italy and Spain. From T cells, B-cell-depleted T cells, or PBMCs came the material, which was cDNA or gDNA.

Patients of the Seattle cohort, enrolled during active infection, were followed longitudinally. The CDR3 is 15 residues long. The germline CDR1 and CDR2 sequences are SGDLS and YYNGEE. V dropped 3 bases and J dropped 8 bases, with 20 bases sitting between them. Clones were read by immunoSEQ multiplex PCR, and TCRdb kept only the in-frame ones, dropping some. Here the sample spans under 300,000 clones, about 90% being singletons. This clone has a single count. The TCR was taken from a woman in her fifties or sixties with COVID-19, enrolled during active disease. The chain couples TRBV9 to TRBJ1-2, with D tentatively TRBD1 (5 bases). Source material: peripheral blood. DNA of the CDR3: TGTGCCAGCAGCGATCGGGGAGGGGACGCCAGGGGCTACACCTTC. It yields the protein CASSDRGGDARGYTF.